The present TCR beta chain was sequenced within a study of spatial heterogeneity in lung cancer. Findings and caveats of the study: Counts of expanded intratumoral alpha and beta TCRs tracked tumor mutation counts.

Time point: sample taken at primary tumor resection. Unsorted tumor, nontumor lung tissue or cryopreserved PBMC supplied the whole RNA. This clonotype was detected ten times or more. Its specificity is unknown. Since it is a stray read in a library aimed at alpha chains, this beta chain has a size that is not meaningful. This CDR3 has 16 amino acids. Germline loops: CDR1 ENHRY, CDR2 SYGVKD. Trimming removed 2 bases from V and 0 bases from J, with 12 bases in between. From the 5' RACE reads, TCRdb called clonotypes with MiXCR, one entry per CDR3 protein. The sample contains roughly 19,000 distinct CDR3 sequences, 5.8% of which appear only once.

The chain is built from TRBV10-3 and TRBJ2-3, with D possibly called TRBD1 or TRBD2 (5 bases each). The sequence was collected from a female donor with early-stage non-small cell lung cancer. The starting material was lung tumor tissue, obtained at surgery. CDR3 sequence: CAISEKQRGSTDTQYF. The CDR3, as DNA: TGTGCCATCAGTGAGAAGCAGAGGGGTAGCACAGATACGCAGTATTTT.